This TCR beta chain was recorded in a study of shared T cell receptors in the human thymus. Assay used: immunoSEQ multiplex PCR; TCRdb lists only in-frame clones, some missing. The sample has approximately 490,000 clones; about 80% are singletons. Trimming cost V 0 bases and J 3 bases; bases outside gene matches: 2. The CDR3 loop spans 15 amino acids. Germline CDR1 MGHRA, CDR2 YSYEKL. The sample also formed part of further work on human thymus T cells. From that study: The source of the thymus tissue was resections taken during corrective heart surgery. V and J genes seemed to be used with bias in thymic and blood repertoires. As related research reported, thymic repertoires overlapped highly among unrelated individuals.

This clonotype was sampled from a boy under three years old with a congenital heart defect. The chain uses TRBV4-1 and TRBJ2-5; TRBD2 aligns across 9 bases. Material for sequencing was thymocytes. CDR3 coding DNA: TGCGCCAGCAGCCAAGAGCCTAGCGGGGAAGAGACCCAGTACTTC. Translated: CASSQEPSGEETQYF.